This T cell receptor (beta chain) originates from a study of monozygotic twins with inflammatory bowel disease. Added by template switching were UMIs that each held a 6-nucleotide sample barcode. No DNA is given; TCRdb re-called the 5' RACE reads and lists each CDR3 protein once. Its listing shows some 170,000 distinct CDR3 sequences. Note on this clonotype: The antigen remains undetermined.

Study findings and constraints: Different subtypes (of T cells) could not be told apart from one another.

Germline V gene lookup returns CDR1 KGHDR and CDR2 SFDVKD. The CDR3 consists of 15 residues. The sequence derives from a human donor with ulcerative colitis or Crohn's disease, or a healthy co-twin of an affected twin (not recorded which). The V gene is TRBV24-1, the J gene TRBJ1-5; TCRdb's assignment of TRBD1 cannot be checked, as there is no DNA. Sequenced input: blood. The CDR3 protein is CATSESGTGTQPQHF.